Following are 17 T cell receptor beta chains from one sample sequenced in a study of blood T cell repertoires in COVID-19. Profiled with immunoSEQ multiplex PCR; TCRdb holds only in-frame clones, not every one. The sample has 200,000 to 250,000 clones; more than 65% are singletons. Sample: peripheral blood. Receptors originate from a woman aged 40 to 50 who had recovered from COVID-19.

This sequence joins TRBV28 and TRBJ1-1; D is uncertain. The length of the CDR3 is 12 residues. Germline V gene lookup returns CDR1 MDHEN and CDR2 SYDVKM. Trimming removed 5 bases at V and 5 bases at J, with 9 bases between. CDR3 DNA: TGTGCCAGCAGTCCTCGGGTTACTGAAGCTTTCTTT. It encodes CASSPRVTEAFF. The whole variable domain, filled in from reference TRBV28 and TRBJ1-1, reads DVKVTQSSRYLVKRTGEKVFLECVQDMDHENMFWYRQDPGLGLRLIYFSYDVKMKEKGDIPEGYSVSREKKERFSLILESASTNQTSMYLCASSPRVTEAFFGQGTRLTVV.

This chain links TRBV7-9 with TRBJ2-3; 12 bases are a match to TRBD2. J gave up 1 base and V 3 bases, and 2 bases lay outside the gene matches. The CDR3 runs 16 residues. From germline, CDR1 is SEHNR and CDR2 FQNEAQ (reference sequence). The CDR3 loop is CASSFASGGGTDTQYF. The CDR3 DNA reads as TGTGCCAGCAGCTTCGCTAGCGGGGGGGGCACAGATACGCAGTATTTT.

A single count supports this clone. The chain couples TRBV3-1 (or the pseudogene TRBV3-2) to TRBJ2-5, with 10 bases that match TRBD1. Germline CDR1 reads LGHDT; CDR2 reads YNNKEL (reference sequence). This CDR3 has 17 residues. Losses at the gene ends were 1 base for V and 2 bases for J; bases not matched to a gene: 7. The CDR3 reads CASSQAGTGASQETQYF. In DNA, the CDR3 is TGTGCCAGCAGCCAAGCTGGGACAGGGGCCTCTCAAGAGACCCAGTACTTC.

The V call is TRBV2, the J call TRBJ1-2; D is uncertain. Germline assignment: CDR1 SNHLY and CDR2 FYNNEI. This CDR3 spans 13 amino acids. Trimming shortened V by 0 bases and J by 3 bases, and 5 bases separated the two germline ends. The CDR3 bases are TGTGCCAGCAGTGAAGCTCTTGACTATGGCTACACCTTC. It yields the protein CASSEALDYGYTF.

The chain joins TRBV28 to TRBJ1-2; 7 bases align to TRBD1. Germline V gives CDR1 MDHEN, CDR2 SYDVKM. The CDR3 is 14 residues long. V lost 5 bases, J lost 6 bases, and 9 bases stayed unmatched. CDR3: CASSIGTATHGYTF. CDR3 DNA sequence: TGTGCCAGCAGTATAGGGACAGCGACCCATGGCTACACCTTC.

This chain links TRBV6-2 or TRBV6-3 with TRBJ1-5, with D unresolved. Germline CDR1 MNHEY, CDR2 SVGEGT. The V and J ends lost 4 bases and 3 bases respectively, with 16 bases between them. This CDR3 has 16 residues. DNA of the CDR3: TGTGCCAGCAGTTCCGAAAGACACCCGCCCAATCAGCCCCAGCATTTT. This translates into CASSSERHPPNQPQHF.

This sequence joins TRBV10-3 and TRBJ2-7; TRBD1 matches 9 bases. Germline assignment: CDR1 ENHRY and CDR2 SYGVKD. V was clipped by 3 bases and J by 0 bases; unmatched bases: 6. The CDR3 runs 16 residues. For the CDR3, the DNA is TGTGCCATCAGTGAACAGGGGGCCTCGAGCTCCTACGAGCAGTACTTC. It codes for CAISEQGASSSYEQYF.

The gene calls are TRBV7-2 and TRBJ1-1; no clear D gene. The CDR3 extends over 12 amino acids. The V gene's germline CDR1 is SGHTA and CDR2 FQGNSA. V gave up 5 bases and J gave up 7 bases, with 11 bases separating them. The CDR3 here is CASSRRESEAFF. For the CDR3, the DNA is TGTGCCAGCAGCCGAAGGGAGAGTGAAGCTTTCTTT. The full variable domain, its missing parts supplied by reference TRBV7-2 and TRBJ1-1, is GAGVSQSPSNKVTEKGKDVELRCDPISGHTALYWYRQSLGQGLEFLIYFQGNSAPDKSGLPSDRFSAERTGGSVSTLTIQRTQQEDSAVYLCASSRRESEAFFGQGTRLTVV.

The V gene is TRBV4-1, the J gene TRBJ1-4; 9 bases align to TRBD1. This CDR3 is built from 19 residues. Germline assignment: CDR1 MGHRA and CDR2 YSYEKL. After removal of 1 base from V and 4 bases from J, the junction contained 13 bases not matched to a gene. The CDR3, as DNA: TGCGCCAGCAGCCAAGTCTTACCGGGACAGGGTCTAAATAATGAAAAACTGTTTTTT. Encoded protein: CASSQVLPGQGLNNEKLFF.

The rearrangement joins TRBV29-1 to TRBJ2-1; D might be TRBD2 (5 bases). This CDR3 spans 11 amino acids. V shed 6 bases and J shed 3 bases, with 6 bases lying between them. Germline CDR1 SQVTM, CDR2 ANQGSEA. DNA of the CDR3: TGCAGCGTCCGGGACTACAATGAGCAGTTCTTC. Amino acid sequence: CSVRDYNEQFF.

The CDR3 nucleotides read TGTGCCAGCAGCCAAGGGGGCAGGTATGGCTACACCTTC. Its protein is CASSQGGRYGYTF. V usage is TRBV3-1 (or the pseudogene TRBV3-2) and J usage is TRBJ1-2, with D tentatively TRBD1 (5 bases). This CDR3 has 13 residues. CDR1 and CDR2 from the germline V gene are LGHDT and YNNKEL (reference sequence). V lost 1 base, J lost 5 bases, and 8 bases lay in between.

The chain carries TRBV11-3 and TRBJ2-2; TRBD2 aligns across 8 bases. The CDR3 is made up of 17 amino acids. Trimming removed 2 bases from V and 1 base from J; junction bases left unmatched: 6. Looked up from germline, CDR1 is SGHNT and CDR2 is YENEEA. CDR3 DNA: TGTGCCAGCAGCTTATACGGGGGGGCCATGAACACCGGGGAGCTGTTTTTT. This gives the protein CASSLYGGAMNTGELFF.

V and J are TRBV6-5 and TRBJ2-5; tentatively, D is TRBD2 (6 bases). Trimming removed 1 base at V and 4 bases at J, with 16 bases between. The germline V gene encodes CDR1 MNHEY and CDR2 SVGAGI. The CDR3 runs 16 residues. CDR3 loop: CASSYYPLGGGETQYF. CDR3 coding DNA: TGTGCCAGCAGTTACTACCCCCTCGGGGGAGGAGAGACCCAGTACTTC.

This clone showed up just a few times. This chain links TRBV27 with TRBJ2-7; TRBD2 is a possible D gene (6 bases). Germline assignment: CDR1 MNHEY and CDR2 SMNVEV (reference sequence). This CDR3 region has 15 residues. The V end was cut by 3 bases, the J end by 5 bases, with 17 bases between. CDR3 loop: CASSFTGEGWDEQYF. CDR3 sequence (DNA): TGTGCCAGCAGTTTTACGGGAGAGGGTTGGGACGAGCAGTACTTC.

V usage is TRBV11-3 and J usage is TRBJ2-1, with D unclear. V dropped 5 bases and J dropped 4 bases, with 12 bases sitting between them. Germline V lookup: CDR1 SGHNT, CDR2 YENEEA. The CDR3 spans 14 residues. The CDR3, as DNA: TGTGCCAGCAGCCCCAATACAAAATACAATGAGCAGTTCTTC. Its protein is CASSPNTKYNEQFF.

The gene calls are TRBV7-9 and TRBJ1-2; no reliable D call. V was cut by 1 base and J by 2 bases, with 11 bases left in between. The germline gives CDR1 SEHNR, CDR2 FQNEAQ (reference sequence). This CDR3 region has 15 residues. Written as DNA, the CDR3 is TGTGCCAGCAGCTTAGAATATCCGGTAAACTATGGCTACACCTTC. The encoded protein is CASSLEYPVNYGYTF.

The CDR3 loop reads CASSNKGGEDTEAFF. The DNA of the CDR3 is TGTGCCAGTAGTAATAAAGGGGGCGAGGATACTGAAGCTTTCTTT. The rearrangement joins TRBV19 to TRBJ1-1; TRBD1 matches at 7 bases. Germline V gene data show CDR1 as LNHDA and CDR2 as SQIVND (reference sequence). CDR3 size: 15 residues. V lost 4 bases and J lost 5; bases outside the gene matches: 10.